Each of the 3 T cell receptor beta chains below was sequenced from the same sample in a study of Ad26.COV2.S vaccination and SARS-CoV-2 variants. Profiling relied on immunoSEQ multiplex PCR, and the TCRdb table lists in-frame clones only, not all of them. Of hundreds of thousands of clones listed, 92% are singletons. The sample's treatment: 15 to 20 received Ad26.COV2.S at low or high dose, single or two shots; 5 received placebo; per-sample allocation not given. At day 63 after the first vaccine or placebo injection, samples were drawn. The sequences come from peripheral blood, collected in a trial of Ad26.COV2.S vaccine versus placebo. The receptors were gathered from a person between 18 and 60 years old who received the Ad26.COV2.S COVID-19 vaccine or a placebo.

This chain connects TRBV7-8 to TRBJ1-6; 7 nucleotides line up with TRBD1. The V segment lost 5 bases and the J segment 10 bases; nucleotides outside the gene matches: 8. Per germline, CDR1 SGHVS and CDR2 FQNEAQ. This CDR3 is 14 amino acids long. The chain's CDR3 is CASSQTGVGSPLHF. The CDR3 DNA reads TGTGCCAGCAGCCAAACAGGGGTGGGCTCACCCCTCCACTTT.

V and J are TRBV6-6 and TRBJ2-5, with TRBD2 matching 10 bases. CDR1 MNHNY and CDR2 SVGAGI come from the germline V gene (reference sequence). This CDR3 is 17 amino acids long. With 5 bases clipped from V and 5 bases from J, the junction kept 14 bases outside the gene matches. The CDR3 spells CASSPRAGGKRLETQYF. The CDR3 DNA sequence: TGTGCCAGCAGTCCTAGAGCGGGGGGGAAACGATTGGAGACCCAGTACTTC.

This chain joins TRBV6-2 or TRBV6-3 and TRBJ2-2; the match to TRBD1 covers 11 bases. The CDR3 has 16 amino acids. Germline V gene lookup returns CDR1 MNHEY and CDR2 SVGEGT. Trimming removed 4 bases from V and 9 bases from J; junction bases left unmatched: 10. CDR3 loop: CASSSSGQGASRELFF. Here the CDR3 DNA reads TGTGCCAGCAGTTCTAGCGGACAGGGGGCGTCCAGGGAGCTGTTTTTT.